This is a list of T cell receptor beta chains from one sample in a study of beta chain features in type 1 diabetes. Method: immunoSEQ multiplex PCR; TCRdb's copy keeps in-frame clones and lacks some. The top ten clones hold 2.6% of a sample with approximately 130,000 clones, 15% to 20% of them seen once. Sample: central memory CD4+ T cells from blood. The receptors originated from a man aged 18 to 29 with type 1 diabetes. Both conserved end residues are part of each CDR3. The D gene is left open where the match is weak. Expanded clones are given a class, and other clones once, few, many or no size at all.

D gene: NA; V gene: TRBV7-3; J gene: TRBJ2-3; clone size: few; CDR3 DNA: TGTGCCAGCAGCTTTCTGAGAGATACGCAGTATTTT; CDR3 protein: CASSFLRDTQYF
D gene: NA; V gene: TRBV28; J gene: TRBJ1-4; clone size: NA; CDR3 DNA: TGTGCCAGCAGTCTAGGGGGGTCTATTGAAAAACTGTTTTTT; CDR3 protein: CASSLGGSIEKLFF
D gene: TRBD2; V gene: TRBV5-4; J gene: TRBJ2-7; clone size: few; CDR3 DNA: TGTGCCAGCAGCCGCGGACTAGCGGGAGTTCGCGAGCAGTACTTC; CDR3 protein: CASSRGLAGVREQYF
D gene: NA; V gene: TRBV4-2; J gene: TRBJ1-4; clone size: NA; CDR3 DNA: TGTGCCAGCAGCCAAGATTCCTCGGGAAAACTGTTTTTT; CDR3 protein: CASSQDSSGKLFF
D gene: NA; V gene: TRBV2; J gene: TRBJ2-5; clone size: medium-sized; CDR3 DNA: TGTGCCAGCAGTGACCTAGTCGGAGGAGAGACCCAGTACTTC; CDR3 protein: CASSDLVGGETQYF
D gene: NA; V gene: TRBV27; J gene: TRBJ1-2; clone size: NA; CDR3 DNA: TGTGCCAGCAGTTTCCGGGAAGGTAACGGCTACACCTTC; CDR3 protein: CASSFREGNGYTF
D gene: NA; V gene: TRBV5-1; J gene: TRBJ1-1; clone size: NA; CDR3 DNA: TGCGCCAGCAGCTTGTCGACTGGGGGACCCATGAACACTGAAGCTTTCTTT; CDR3 protein: CASSLSTGGPMNTEAFF
D gene: NA; V gene: TRBV28; J gene: TRBJ2-6; clone size: many; CDR3 DNA: TGTGCCAGCATTAGTAGCGGTGGGGCCAACGTCCTGACTTTC; CDR3 protein: CASISSGGANVLTF
D gene: TRBD2; V gene: TRBV5-4; J gene: TRBJ2-5; clone size: NA; CDR3 DNA: TGTGCCAGCAGCCCGGGCGGGGGAGAGACCCAGTACTTC; CDR3 protein: CASSPGGGETQYF
D gene: NA; V gene: TRBV25-1; J gene: TRBJ2-5; clone size: few; CDR3 DNA: TGTGCCAGCAGTGAATGGACGGGAGAAGAGACCCAGTACTTC; CDR3 protein: CASSEWTGEETQYF
D gene: NA; V gene: TRBV6-5; J gene: TRBJ1-2; clone size: few; CDR3 DNA: TGTGCCAGCAGCTCGGACTCCGGGGGTGGCTACACCTTC; CDR3 protein: CASSSDSGGGYTF
D gene: TRBD1; V gene: TRBV30; J gene: TRBJ2-7; clone size: few; CDR3 DNA: TGTGCCTGGAGCCGACAGGGAAACTCCTACGAGCAGTACTTC; CDR3 protein: CAWSRQGNSYEQYF
D gene: TRBD2; V gene: TRBV27; J gene: TRBJ2-3; clone size: NA; CDR3 DNA: TGTGCCAGCAGTCGCGGGAGGGATACGCAGTATTTT; CDR3 protein: CASSRGRDTQYF